This T cell receptor (beta chain) came from a study of cytomegalovirus exposure and HLA in healthy donors. General observations from the study: On later analysis, the bulk of CMV-associated TCR beta chains appeared to be HLA-restricted. The classifier reportedly diagnosed cytomegalovirus status with high specificity and sensitivity.

There are 14 residues in the CDR3. V shed 1 base, J shed 4 bases, and the junction held 2 bases outside the gene matches. Germline CDR1 is SGHDT and CDR2 is YYEEEE. Worth noting for this clone: Its specificity is unknown.

The PCR contained 60 Vbeta and 13 Jbeta primers. The method was immunoSEQ multiplex PCR; TCRdb's version includes in-frame clones alone and lacks a portion of them. The repertoire has about 98,000 clones, approximately 79% of them found once; the top ten carry around 2%. This chain joins TRBV5-6 and TRBJ1-5; 7 nucleotides match TRBD1. The TCR sequence derives from a male donor in good health and CMV-seronegative. Sequenced: PBMCs. The CDR3 region has the DNA TGTGCCAGCAGCTTGAGGGGGCGGAATCAGCCCCAGCATTTT. This encodes CASSLRGRNQPQHF.